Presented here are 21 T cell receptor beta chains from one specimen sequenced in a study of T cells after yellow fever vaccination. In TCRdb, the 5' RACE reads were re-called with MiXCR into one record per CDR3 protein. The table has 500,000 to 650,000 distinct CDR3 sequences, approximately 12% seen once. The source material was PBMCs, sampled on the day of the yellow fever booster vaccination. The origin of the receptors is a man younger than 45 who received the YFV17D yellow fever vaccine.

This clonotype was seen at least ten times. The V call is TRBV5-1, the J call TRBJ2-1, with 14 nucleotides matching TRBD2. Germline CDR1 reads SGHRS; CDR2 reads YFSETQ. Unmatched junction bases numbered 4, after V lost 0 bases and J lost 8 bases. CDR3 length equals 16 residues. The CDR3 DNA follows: TGCGCCAGCAGCTTGGTGGGACTAGCGGGGGTTGATGAGCAGTTCTTC. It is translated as CASSLVGLAGVDEQFF.

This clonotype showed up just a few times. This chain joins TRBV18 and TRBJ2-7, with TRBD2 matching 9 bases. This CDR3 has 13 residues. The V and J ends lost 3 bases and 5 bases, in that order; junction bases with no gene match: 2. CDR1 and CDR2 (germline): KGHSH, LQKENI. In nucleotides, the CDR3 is TGTGCCAGCTCACCGCCTAGCGGGAACGAGCAGTACTTC. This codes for CASSPPSGNEQYF.

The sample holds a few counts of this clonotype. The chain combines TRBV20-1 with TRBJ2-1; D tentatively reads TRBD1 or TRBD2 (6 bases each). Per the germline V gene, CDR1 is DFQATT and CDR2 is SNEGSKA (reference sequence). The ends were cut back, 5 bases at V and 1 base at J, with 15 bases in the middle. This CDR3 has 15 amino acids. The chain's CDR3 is CSAGLEGVSYNEQFF. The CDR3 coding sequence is TGCAGTGCTGGCTTGGAGGGGGTTTCCTACAATGAGCAGTTCTTC.

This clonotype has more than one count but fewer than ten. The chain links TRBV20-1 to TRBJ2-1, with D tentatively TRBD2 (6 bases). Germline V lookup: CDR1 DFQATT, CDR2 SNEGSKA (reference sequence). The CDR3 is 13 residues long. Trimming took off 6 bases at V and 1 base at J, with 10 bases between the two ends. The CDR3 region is CSARTKSYNEQFF. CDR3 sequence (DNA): TGCAGTGCGCGGACTAAATCCTACAATGAGCAGTTCTTC.

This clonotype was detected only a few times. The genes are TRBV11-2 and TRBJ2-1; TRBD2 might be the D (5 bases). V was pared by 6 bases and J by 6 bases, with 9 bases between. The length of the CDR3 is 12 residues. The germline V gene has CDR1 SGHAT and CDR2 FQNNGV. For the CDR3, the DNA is TGTGCCAGCAGACTAGGGCTCAATGAGCAGTTCTTC. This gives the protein CASRLGLNEQFF.

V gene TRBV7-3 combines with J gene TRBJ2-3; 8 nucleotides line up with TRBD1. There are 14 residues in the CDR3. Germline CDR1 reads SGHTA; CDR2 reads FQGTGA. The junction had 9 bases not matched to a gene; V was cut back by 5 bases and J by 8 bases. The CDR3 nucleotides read TGTGCCAGCAGCCGGGACAGGACCGTGGGTACGCAGTATTTT. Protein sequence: CASSRDRTVGTQYF.

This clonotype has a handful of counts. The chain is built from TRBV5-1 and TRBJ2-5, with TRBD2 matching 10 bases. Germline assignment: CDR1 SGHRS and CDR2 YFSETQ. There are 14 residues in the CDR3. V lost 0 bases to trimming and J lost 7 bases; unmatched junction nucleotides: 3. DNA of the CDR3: TGCGCCAGCAGCTTGGGGCCTAGCGGGAGGACCCAGTACTTC. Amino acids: CASSLGPSGRTQYF.

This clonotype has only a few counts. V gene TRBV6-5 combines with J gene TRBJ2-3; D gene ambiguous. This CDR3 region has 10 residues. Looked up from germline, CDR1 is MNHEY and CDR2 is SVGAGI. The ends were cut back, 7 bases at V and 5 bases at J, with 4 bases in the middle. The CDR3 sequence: CASMGDTQYF. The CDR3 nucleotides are TGTGCCAGCATGGGAGATACGCAGTATTTT.

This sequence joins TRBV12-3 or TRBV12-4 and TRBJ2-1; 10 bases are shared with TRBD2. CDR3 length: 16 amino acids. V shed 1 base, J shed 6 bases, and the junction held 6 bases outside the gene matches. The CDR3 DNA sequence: TGTGCCAGCAGTTTAGTCCGGGCTAGCGGGAGCAATGAGCAGTTCTTC. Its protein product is CASSLVRASGSNEQFF.

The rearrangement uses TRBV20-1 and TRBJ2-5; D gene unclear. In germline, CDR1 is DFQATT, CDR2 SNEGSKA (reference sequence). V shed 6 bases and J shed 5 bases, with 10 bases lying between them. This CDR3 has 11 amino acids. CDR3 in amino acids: CSAHKAETQYF. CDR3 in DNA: TGCAGTGCCCATAAAGCGGAGACCCAGTACTTC.

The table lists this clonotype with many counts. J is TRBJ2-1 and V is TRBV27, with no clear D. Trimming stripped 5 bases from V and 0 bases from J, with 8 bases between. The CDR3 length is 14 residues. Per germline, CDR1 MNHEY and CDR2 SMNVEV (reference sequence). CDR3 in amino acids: CASSLRASYNEQFF. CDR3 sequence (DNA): TGTGCCAGCAGTCTACGGGCCTCCTACAATGAGCAGTTCTTC.

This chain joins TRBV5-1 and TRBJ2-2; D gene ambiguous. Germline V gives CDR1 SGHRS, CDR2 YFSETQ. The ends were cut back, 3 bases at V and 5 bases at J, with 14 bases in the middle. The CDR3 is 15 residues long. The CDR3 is CASSSEALGTGELFF. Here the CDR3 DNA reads TGCGCCAGCAGCTCCGAGGCCCTGGGTACCGGGGAGCTGTTTTTT.

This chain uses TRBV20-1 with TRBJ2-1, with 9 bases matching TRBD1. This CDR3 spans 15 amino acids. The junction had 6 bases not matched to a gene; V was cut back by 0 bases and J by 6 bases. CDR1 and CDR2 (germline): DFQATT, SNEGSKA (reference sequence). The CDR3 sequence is CSARDLGQGFNEQFF. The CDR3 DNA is TGCAGTGCTAGAGATTTGGGACAGGGATTCAATGAGCAGTTCTTC.

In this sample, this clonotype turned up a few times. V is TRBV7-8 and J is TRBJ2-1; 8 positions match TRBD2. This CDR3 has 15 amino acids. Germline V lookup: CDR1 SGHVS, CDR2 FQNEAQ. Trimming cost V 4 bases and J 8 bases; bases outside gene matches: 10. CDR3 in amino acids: CASSWGISGIDEQFF. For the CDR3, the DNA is TGTGCCAGCAGCTGGGGAATTAGCGGGATAGATGAGCAGTTCTTC. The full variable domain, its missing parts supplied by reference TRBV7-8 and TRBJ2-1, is GAGVSQSPRYKVAKRGQDVALRCDPISGHVSLFWYQQALGQGPEFLTYFQNEAQLDKSGLPSDRFFAERPEGSVSTLKIQRTQQEDSAVYLCASSWGISGIDEQFFGPGTRLTVL.

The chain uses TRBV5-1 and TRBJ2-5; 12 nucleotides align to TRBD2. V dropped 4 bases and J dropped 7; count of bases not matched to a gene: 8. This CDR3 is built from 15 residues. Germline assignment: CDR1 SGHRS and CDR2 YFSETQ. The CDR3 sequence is CASSPFRLAGATQYF. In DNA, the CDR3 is TGCGCCAGCAGCCCGTTTCGACTAGCGGGAGCGACCCAGTACTTC.

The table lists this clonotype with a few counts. CDR3 nucleotides: TGTGCCAGCAACCCCTCTAGCGGTACGAACACCGGGGAGCTGTTTTTT. This translates into CASNPSSGTNTGELFF. The chain has TRBV6-1 and TRBJ2-2; 7 bases are a match to TRBD2. The J segment lost 0 bases and the V segment lost 7 bases, leaving 8 bases of the junction unmatched. This CDR3 contains 16 residues. Looked up from germline, CDR1 is MNHNS and CDR2 is SASEGT.

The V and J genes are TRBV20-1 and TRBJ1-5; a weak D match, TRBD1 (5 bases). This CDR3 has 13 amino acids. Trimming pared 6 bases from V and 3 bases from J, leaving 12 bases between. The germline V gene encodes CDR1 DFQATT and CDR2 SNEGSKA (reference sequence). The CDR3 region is CSAAGDVNQPQHF. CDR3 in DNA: TGCAGTGCGGCTGGGGACGTCAATCAGCCCCAGCATTTT.

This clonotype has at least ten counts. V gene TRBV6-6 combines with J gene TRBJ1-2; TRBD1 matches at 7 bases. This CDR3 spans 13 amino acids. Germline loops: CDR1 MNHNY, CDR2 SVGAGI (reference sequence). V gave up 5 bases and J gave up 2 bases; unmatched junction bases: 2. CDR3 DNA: TGTGCCAGCAGTGCACAGGGGAACTATGGCTACACCTTC. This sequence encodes CASSAQGNYGYTF.

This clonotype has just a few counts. The CDR3 spells CSVGLAGGTDTQYF. CDR3 in DNA: TGCAGCGTTGGCTTAGCGGGAGGCACAGATACGCAGTATTTT. V usage is TRBV29-1 and J usage is TRBJ2-3; TRBD2 matches at 9 bases. CDR3 size: 14 residues. J lost 1 base, V lost 4 bases, and 3 bases had no gene match. CDR1 is SQVTM, CDR2 ANQGSEA, per germline.

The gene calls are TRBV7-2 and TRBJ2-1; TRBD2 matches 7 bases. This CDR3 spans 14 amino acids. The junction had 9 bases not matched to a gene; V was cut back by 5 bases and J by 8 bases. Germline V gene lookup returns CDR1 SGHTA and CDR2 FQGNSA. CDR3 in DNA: TGTGCCAGCAGCCCAATGACTAGCAGCTATGAGCAGTTCTTC. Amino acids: CASSPMTSSYEQFF.

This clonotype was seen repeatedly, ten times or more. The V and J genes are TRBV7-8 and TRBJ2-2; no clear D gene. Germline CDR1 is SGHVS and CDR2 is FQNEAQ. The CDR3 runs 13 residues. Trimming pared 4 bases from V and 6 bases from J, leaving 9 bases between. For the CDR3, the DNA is TGTGCCAGCAGCTCCCTTTGGCCCGGGGAGCTGTTTTTT. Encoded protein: CASSSLWPGELFF.